The clone carrying this TCR beta chain appeared many times. Its target is unknown. The data derive from a study of response to subunit inactivated influenza vaccine. Study-level results: That few new T cells are recruited by each seasonal influenza vaccination was the authors' suggestion.

From the RT-PCR reads, TCRdb called clonotypes with MiXCR, one entry per CDR3 protein. The sample consists of 800,000 or so distinct CDR3 sequences, roughly 20% of them appearing once. This CDR3 is built from 13 residues. Germline V gene data show CDR1 as SGHAT and CDR2 as FQNNGV. Trimming removed 4 bases at V and 8 bases at J, with 14 bases between. The sample here was PBMCs from blood, taken about 5 days after vaccination. The TCR sequence derives from a man in his fifties or sixties who received an inactivated influenza vaccine. The chain carries TRBV11-2 and TRBJ1-2, with D possibly being TRBD1 (5 bases). CDR3 coding DNA: TGTGCCAGCAGCTCCGGGGGGGAGGGCGGCTACACCTTC. This encodes CASSSGGEGGYTF.